This T cell receptor (beta chain) originates from a study of blood T cell repertoires in COVID-19. Study-level background: Some COVID-19 samples were acute and others convalescent; all came from the United States, Italy and Spain. T cells, B-cell-depleted T cells, or PBMCs provided the cDNA or gDNA that served as material.

Seattle patients were enrolled while actively infected and followed longitudinally. Deletions cut 1 base from V and 4 bases from J, with 10 bases between. This CDR3 region has 14 residues. Germline V gene lookup returns CDR1 MNHEY and CDR2 SVGEGT. The protocol was immunoSEQ multiplex PCR, while the TCRdb copy is restricted to in-frame clones and leaves out a portion. The sample lists under 250,000 clones, roughly four fifths occurring once. The clonotype was recovered from a woman in her seventies with COVID-19, enrolled during active disease. The sample was peripheral blood. The rearrangement joins TRBV6-2 or TRBV6-3 to TRBJ1-1; TRBD1 might be the D (6 bases). CDR3 in DNA: TGTGCCAGCAGTTACTGGGGGGGCTCCACTGAAGCTTTCTTT. It specifies CASSYWGGSTEAFF.